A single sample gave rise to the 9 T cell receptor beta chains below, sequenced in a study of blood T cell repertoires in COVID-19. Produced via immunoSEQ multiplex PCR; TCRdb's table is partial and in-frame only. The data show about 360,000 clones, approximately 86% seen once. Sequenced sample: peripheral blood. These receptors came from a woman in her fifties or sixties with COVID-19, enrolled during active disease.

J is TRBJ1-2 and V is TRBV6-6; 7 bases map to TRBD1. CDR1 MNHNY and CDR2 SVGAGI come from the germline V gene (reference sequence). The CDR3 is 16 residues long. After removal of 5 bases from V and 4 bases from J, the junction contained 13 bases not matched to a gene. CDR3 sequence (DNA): TGTGCCAGCAGTCTGATTCCTCCGGGACAGACCTATGGCTACACCTTC. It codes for CASSLIPPGQTYGYTF.

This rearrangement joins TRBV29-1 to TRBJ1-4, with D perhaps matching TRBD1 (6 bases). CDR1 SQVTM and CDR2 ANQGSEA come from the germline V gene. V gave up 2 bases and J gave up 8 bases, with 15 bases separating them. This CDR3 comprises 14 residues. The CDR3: CSVEKQGVGEKLFF. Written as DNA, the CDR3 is TGCAGCGTTGAAAAACAGGGTGTTGGGGAAAAACTGTTTTTT.

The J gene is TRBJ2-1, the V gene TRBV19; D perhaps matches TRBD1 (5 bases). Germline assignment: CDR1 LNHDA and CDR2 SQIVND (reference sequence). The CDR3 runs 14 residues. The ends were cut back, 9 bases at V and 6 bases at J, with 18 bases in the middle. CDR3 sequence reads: CASLPQGSGNEQFF. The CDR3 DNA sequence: TGTGCCAGCCTTCCCCAGGGTTCGGGCAATGAGCAGTTCTTC.

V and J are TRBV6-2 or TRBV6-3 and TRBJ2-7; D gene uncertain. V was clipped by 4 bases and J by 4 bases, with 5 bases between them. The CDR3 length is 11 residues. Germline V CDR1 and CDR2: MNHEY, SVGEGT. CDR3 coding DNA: TGTGCCAGCAGTTCCCAATACGAGCAGTACTTC. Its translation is CASSSQYEQYF.

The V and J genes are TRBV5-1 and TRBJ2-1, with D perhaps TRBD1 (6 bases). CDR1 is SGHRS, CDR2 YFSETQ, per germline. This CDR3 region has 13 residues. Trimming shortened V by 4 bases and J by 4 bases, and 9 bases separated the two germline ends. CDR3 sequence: CASSPDSYNEQFF. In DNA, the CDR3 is TGCGCCAGCAGCCCGGACAGTTACAATGAGCAGTTCTTC. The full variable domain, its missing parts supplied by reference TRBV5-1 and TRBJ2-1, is KAGVTQTPRYLIKTRGQQVTLSCSPISGHRSVSWYQQTPGQGLQFLFEYFSETQRNKGNFPGRFSGRQFSNSRSEMNVSTLELGDSALYLCASSPDSYNEQFFGPGTRLTVL.

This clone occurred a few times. The CDR3 region has the DNA TGTGCCAGCAGCTTTGGGCCGGCAGATACGCAGTATTTT. Translating it yields CASSFGPADTQYF. This chain joins TRBV5-4 and TRBJ2-3; no firm D call. This CDR3 is built from 13 residues. Trimming stripped 2 bases from V and 4 bases from J, with 8 bases between. Per the germline V gene, CDR1 is SGHNT and CDR2 is YYREEE (reference sequence). Complete variable domain (other parts from reference TRBV5-4 and TRBJ2-3): ETGVTQSPTHLIKTRGQQVTLRCSSQSGHNTVSWYQQALGQGPQFIFQYYREEENGRGNFPPRFSGLQFPNYSSELNVNALELDDSALYLCASSFGPADTQYFGPGTRLTVL.

The CDR3 bases are TGCGCCAGCAGTTCCGGGACAGCAAACACCGGGGAGCTGTTTTTT. Amino acids: CASSSGTANTGELFF. The V call is TRBV10-2, the J call TRBJ2-2, with 7 bases matching TRBD1. Germline values: CDR1 WSHSY, CDR2 SAAADI. The CDR3 covers 15 residues. V shed 5 bases, J shed 2 bases, and the junction held 5 bases outside the gene matches.

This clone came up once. In nucleotides, the CDR3 is TGTGCCAGCAGCCAGTTAGATAGGACAGGGGGCGGCTACACCTTC. It specifies CASSQLDRTGGGYTF. V is TRBV3-1 (or the pseudogene TRBV3-2) and J is TRBJ1-2; 11 bases map to TRBD1. The CDR3 has 15 amino acids. Germline CDR1 LGHDT, CDR2 YNNKEL (reference sequence). The junction had 8 bases not matched to a gene; V was cut back by 3 bases and J by 8 bases.

The CDR3 is CARSLIREAFF. The DNA for the CDR3 is TGTGCCAGAAGCTTGATCAGGGAAGCTTTCTTT. The V call is TRBV5-3, the J call TRBJ1-1; D remains ambiguous. TRBV5-3 is filed as an ORF, its function uncertain. V was shortened by 1 base and J by 8 bases, with 6 bases between the two germline ends. The CDR3 length is 11 residues.